Following are 20 T cell receptor beta chains from one sample sequenced in a study of breast tumors, draining lymph nodes, adjacent tissues (TCRdb year 2016). Receptor amplification or capture employed multiplex PCR. Sequencing took place on an Illumina HiSeq 2000. The raw public reads went through TCRdb reprocessing: fastp at Q25, MiXCR clone calling, in-frame beta chains kept. Here each entry gathers all rows of one CDR3 protein and keeps the most common genes and DNA. The sample table holds 6,000 or so distinct CDR3 sequences, of which roughly 44% were seen once. Together, the top ten hold less than 50% of the sample. The sample taken for sequencing was tumor-adjacent breast tissue. Every receptor here comes from a female donor with breast cancer. Some clones in this sample may be carry-over from other donors' samples.

In its sample, this clonotype was seen many times. The rearrangement links TRBV9 to TRBJ2-6; D is uncertain. Germline CDR1 SGDLS, CDR2 YYNGEE. The V end was cut by 0 bases, the J end by 1 base, with 2 bases between. The CDR3 is made up of 14 amino acids. The CDR3 protein is CASSVGSGANVLTF. CDR3 nucleotides: TGTGCCAGCAGCGTAGGATCTGGGGCCAACGTCCTGACTTTC.

The chain joins TRBV4-2 to TRBJ1-1, with a tentative D call TRBD1 (5 bases). This CDR3 contains 13 residues. Germline V CDR1 and CDR2: LGHNA, YNFKEQ. Trimming removed 3 bases from V and 8 bases from J, with 13 bases in between. The CDR3: CASSHRDGHEAFF. The CDR3 DNA sequence: TGTGCCAGCAGCCACCGGGACGGCCACGAAGCTTTCTTT.

The chain couples TRBV6-5 to TRBJ1-1; D might be TRBD1 (5 bases). Trimming took 0 bases from V and 1 from J, leaving 12 bases between them. The CDR3 contains 16 residues. CDR1 and CDR2 from the germline V gene are MNHEY and SVGAGI. The CDR3 sequence: CASSYSILGANTEAFF. The CDR3 DNA reads TGTGCCAGCAGTTACTCGATACTCGGGGCGAACACTGAAGCTTTCTTT.

In this sample, this clonotype turned up once. This chain connects TRBV6-6 to TRBJ1-6; the D gene is possibly TRBD1 (5 bases). The CDR3 consists of 16 residues. The V and J ends lost 0 bases and 8 bases respectively, with 14 bases between them. Per the germline V gene, CDR1 is MNHNY and CDR2 is SVGAGI (reference sequence). This CDR3 is CASSYSTRRGYSPLHF. The CDR3 DNA follows: TGTGCCAGCAGTTACTCGACACGTCGGGGGTATTCACCCCTCCACTTT.

Concerning this clonotype itself: At one end the junction does not follow the germline gene, possibly because of a read error. The V call is TRBV27, the J call TRBJ1-6; TRBD1 might be the D (6 bases). The CDR3 covers 17 residues. In germline, CDR1 is MNHEY, CDR2 SMNVEV (reference sequence). The CDR3 reads CAGSSGAQWLLNSPLHF. The CDR3 DNA is TGTGCCGGCAGTTCGGGGGCTCAGTGGCTTCTTAATTCACCCCTCCACTTT.

This sequence joins TRBV7-2 and TRBJ1-5, with a possible D match to TRBD1 (6 bases). The germline gives CDR1 SGHTA, CDR2 FQGNSA. The ends were cut back, 1 base at V and 3 bases at J, with 10 bases in the middle. The CDR3 contains 15 residues. The CDR3 DNA reads TGTGCCAGCAGCTTAGGCCAGGGACACAATCAGCCCCAGCATTTT. It encodes CASSLGQGHNQPQHF.

This clonotype has ten or more counts. This may come from a read error, since a much larger clone is one base off. The chain recombines TRBV19 with TRBJ2-1, with D perhaps matching TRBD1 (6 bases). The CDR3 totals 14 residues. Germline CDR1 is LNHDA and CDR2 is SQIVND (reference sequence). With 7 bases removed from V and 8 bases from J, the gap between germline ends came to 18 bases. The CDR3 sequence: CASNGSSGVDEQFF. In nucleotides, the CDR3 is TGTGCCAGTAATGGATCTTCAGGGGTCGATGAGCAGTTCTTC.

To note about this clonotype: The junction shows a germline mismatch at one end, possibly a read error. V and J are TRBV10-1 and TRBJ2-3; 13 bases match TRBD2. The CDR3 has 15 amino acids. Germline lookup yields CDR1 WNHNN and CDR2 SYGVQD (reference sequence). CDR3 loop: CATYGTSGVGGAQYF. In DNA, the CDR3 is TGTGCCACTTACGGGACTAGCGGGGTTGGCGGAGCGCAGTATTTT.

The CDR3 loop is CATSPSGRAGDTQYF. The CDR3 nucleotides are TGTGCCACCAGCCCTAGCGGGAGGGCCGGAGATACGCAGTATTTT. The V call is TRBV15, the J call TRBJ2-3; 12 bases match TRBD2. V trimming: 5 bases; J trimming: 5 bases; junction bases outside the gene matches: 5. Germline V gene sequence: CDR1 LNHNV, CDR2 YYDKDF (reference sequence). The CDR3 spans 15 residues.

The CDR3 sequence is CATGPLGQYF. Here the CDR3 DNA reads TGTGCCACGGGCCCCCTAGGGCAGTACTTC. J is TRBJ2-7 and V is TRBV24-1; D call uncertain. The CDR3 spans 10 residues. Germline V CDR1 and CDR2: KGHDR, SFDVKD. V lost 10 bases to trimming and J lost 9 bases, with 12 bases between them.

V and J are TRBV20-1 and TRBJ2-7; perhaps TRBD1 as D (6 bases). The CDR3 is 15 residues long. With 1 base removed from V and 3 bases from J, the gap between germline ends came to 16 bases. Germline CDR1 reads DFQATT; CDR2 reads SNEGSKA (reference sequence). The CDR3 sequence: CSARGIRGSGYEQYF. The DNA for the CDR3 is TGCAGTGCTAGAGGGATTAGGGGGAGCGGCTACGAGCAGTACTTC.

V is TRBV12-3 or TRBV12-4 and J is TRBJ2-7; tentatively, D is TRBD2 (6 bases). The CDR3 has 12 amino acids. V was clipped by 5 bases and J by 5 bases, with 10 bases between them. CDR3 residues: CASSLGGNEQYF. The CDR3 DNA is TGTGCCAGCAGTCTTGGGGGGAACGAGCAGTACTTC.

In its sample, this clonotype ranks as medium-sized (0.01 to 0.1%). This chain uses TRBV4-3 with TRBJ2-7, with TRBD1 identical over 9 bases. This CDR3 region has 17 residues. V lost 0 bases to trimming and J lost 6 bases; unmatched junction nucleotides: 12. Germline V CDR1 and CDR2: LGHNA, YSLEER. This CDR3 is CASSQDIRGTGSGEQYF. CDR3 DNA sequence: TGCGCCAGCAGCCAAGATATTAGGGGGACAGGGTCTGGCGAGCAGTACTTC.

Only one count was recorded for this clonotype. It is likely a read error, because the conserved phenylalanine at the end of the CDR3 is missing. The rearrangement joins TRBV6-6 to TRBJ1-1; weak D call: TRBD1 (6 bases). Trimming stripped 0 bases from V and 0 bases from J, with 17 bases between. Germline CDR1 and CDR2: MNHNY and SVGAGI (reference sequence). The CDR3 is 18 amino acids. CDR3 protein: CASSYSTEPQGMNTEAFS. In nucleotides, the CDR3 is TGTGCCAGCAGTTACTCGACAGAGCCCCAGGGGATGAACACTGAAGCTTTCTCT.

Relative to its sample, this clonotype is large. The chain recombines TRBV20-1 with TRBJ2-7; a weak D match, TRBD1 (8 bases). The ends were cut back, 2 bases at V and 2 bases at J, with 19 bases in the middle. There are 16 residues in the CDR3. Germline V gene sequence: CDR1 DFQATT, CDR2 SNEGSKA (reference sequence). The CDR3 reads CSARSGGSGGTYEQYF. The CDR3 DNA is TGCAGTGCTAGATCCGGGGGGTCAGGGGGCACCTACGAGCAGTACTTC.

The genes are TRBV7-9 and TRBJ2-1; 11 positions match TRBD2. Germline V lookup: CDR1 SEHNR, CDR2 FQNEAQ (reference sequence). V lost 5 bases to trimming and J lost 5 bases; unmatched junction nucleotides: 5. The CDR3 is 15 amino acids. CDR3 in DNA: TGTGCCAGCAGCCTCCTAGCGGGAGGTGACAATGAGCAGTTCTTC. Residues: CASSLLAGGDNEQFF.

This clonotype showed up many times. This chain connects TRBV7-8 to TRBJ2-4; D not resolved. This CDR3 region has 14 residues. CDR1 and CDR2 from the germline V gene are SGHVS and FQNEAQ. V shed 4 bases and J shed 1 base, with 8 bases lying between them. The CDR3 here is CASSSRTAKNIQYF. CDR3 bases: TGTGCCAGCAGCTCGAGGACCGCCAAAAACATTCAGTACTTC.

This clonotype was recorded many times. The V call is TRBV11-2, the J call TRBJ1-3; D is undetermined. V shed 0 bases and J shed 1 base, with 7 bases lying between them. The CDR3 totals 15 residues. Germline V gene data show CDR1 as SGHAT and CDR2 as FQNNGV. The CDR3 bases are TGTGCCAGCAGCTTAGATTGGGTGTCTGGAAACACCATATATTTT. It encodes CASSLDWVSGNTIYF.

This clonotype was picked up many times. This chain uses TRBV2 with TRBJ2-3, with 11 positions matching TRBD1. CDR3 size: 17 residues. The germline gives CDR1 SNHLY, CDR2 FYNNEI. J was trimmed by 3 bases and V by 2 bases; bases with no gene match: 7. CDR3 amino acids: CASSEWPGQGETDTQYF. The CDR3 DNA is TGTGCCAGCAGTGAATGGCCGGGACAGGGGGAAACAGATACGCAGTATTTT.

This clonotype is labeled as medium-sized (0.01 to 0.1%). The chain joins TRBV5-4 to TRBJ2-7; 7 nucleotides agree with TRBD2. The CDR3 has 14 residues. Trimming cost V 1 base and J 2 bases; bases outside gene matches: 3. CDR1 SGHNT and CDR2 YYREEE come from the germline V gene (reference sequence). The CDR3, as DNA: TGTGCCAGCAGCTTGAAGCGGGACCCCTACGAGCAGTACTTC. Translated: CASSLKRDPYEQYF. Variable domain in full (rest from reference TRBV5-4 and TRBJ2-7): ETGVTQSPTHLIKTRGQQVTLRCSSQSGHNTVSWYQQALGQGPQFIFQYYREEENGRGNFPPRFSGLQFPNYSSELNVNALELDDSALYLCASSLKRDPYEQYFGPGTRLTVT.